This is a list of T cell receptor beta chains from one sample in a study of T cell responses to AZD1222 COVID-19 vaccine. The repertoire was sequenced with immunoSEQ multiplex PCR; TCRdb's copy has only in-frame clones and lacks some. The repertoire consists of under 150,000 clones, with roughly 85% occurring once and the leading ten covering 7.9%. Source: peripheral blood, taken 28 days after the second dose of the MenACWY control vaccine. The receptors originated from an adult who received the MenACWY meningococcal vaccine as a control. Both conserved end residues are part of each CDR3. Each record gives: CDR3 protein, J gene, V gene.

CDR3aa: CASSQDRQSSNIQYF
j_gene: TRBJ2-4
v_gene: TRBV14

CDR3aa: CASSLQGDNYGYTF
j_gene: TRBJ1-2
v_gene: TRBV7-9

CDR3aa: CASSPSEGLGEKLFF
j_gene: TRBJ1-4
v_gene: TRBV18

CDR3aa: CASSLMELSNYGYTF
j_gene: TRBJ1-2
v_gene: TRBV5-5

CDR3aa: CASGYGDGELFF
j_gene: TRBJ2-2
v_gene: TRBV7-9

CDR3aa: CASSFGTALPNEQFF
j_gene: TRBJ2-1
v_gene: TRBV5-6

CDR3aa: CASLQSYGRSEAFF
j_gene: TRBJ1-1
v_gene: TRBV28

CDR3aa: CASSWEGRLYQETQYF
j_gene: TRBJ2-5
v_gene: TRBV5-1

CDR3aa: CASSLAGVHGYTF
j_gene: TRBJ1-2
v_gene: TRBV14

CDR3aa: CASSITGVINSPLHF
j_gene: TRBJ1-6
v_gene: TRBV19

CDR3aa: CASSLASNEQFF
j_gene: TRBJ2-1
v_gene: TRBV5-4

CDR3aa: CASSPWTDSGNTIYF
j_gene: TRBJ1-3
v_gene: TRBV5-1

CDR3aa: CASSYASRINEAFF
j_gene: TRBJ1-1
v_gene: TRBV6-2/TRBV6-3

CDR3aa: CASSLNLAGGDYEQYF
j_gene: TRBJ2-7
v_gene: TRBV5-1

CDR3aa: CASSDPRGRGDTQYF
j_gene: TRBJ2-3
v_gene: TRBV5-4

CDR3aa: CATSRGSPDTQYF
j_gene: TRBJ2-3
v_gene: TRBV24-1

CDR3aa: CASSLAVGSYEQYF
j_gene: TRBJ2-7
v_gene: TRBV11-3

CDR3aa: CASSSELGGLVGYTF
j_gene: TRBJ1-2
v_gene: TRBV5-1

CDR3aa: CVRSLEFLAGSANQPQHF
j_gene: TRBJ1-5
v_gene: TRBV7-5

CDR3aa: CASSLTDYGYTF
j_gene: TRBJ1-2
v_gene: TRBV28

CDR3aa: CASSLGTSGVYEQYF
j_gene: TRBJ2-7
v_gene: TRBV5-1

CDR3aa: CASKRGGRTSTDTQYF
j_gene: TRBJ2-3
v_gene: TRBV19

CDR3aa: CASRRTGVNTEAFF
j_gene: TRBJ1-1
v_gene: TRBV6-5

CDR3aa: CASSPQGDNSPLHF
j_gene: TRBJ1-6
v_gene: TRBV11-2

CDR3aa: CASSLFEGGFNTEAFF
j_gene: TRBJ1-1
v_gene: TRBV7-8

CDR3aa: CASSLAGNTEAFF
j_gene: TRBJ1-1
v_gene: TRBV5-6

CDR3aa: CASSPSARPGELFF
j_gene: TRBJ2-2
v_gene: TRBV7-7

CDR3aa: CASSVASGGAGTQYF
j_gene: TRBJ2-5
v_gene: TRBV9